The table lists the clone carrying this TCR beta chain with many counts. The data originate from a study of T-cell reconstitution after alpha-beta-depleted transplantation in children. The germline V gene encodes CDR1 MNHEY and CDR2 SMNVEV (reference sequence). CDR3 length: 16 residues. V was clipped by 5 bases and J by 0 bases; unmatched bases: 9. Preparation of the TCRbeta library involved a method that used unique molecular identifiers. A single record per CDR3 protein comes from TCRdb applying MiXCR to the PCR reads. The table shows about 110,000 distinct CDR3 sequences, with about a tenth occurring only once.

This sample comprised PBMCs from the stem cell graft donor, obtained from the stem cell graft. The rearrangement joins TRBV27 to TRBJ2-5, with TRBD1 matching 7 bases. This TCR came from a human donor who donated a stem cell graft to a child with acute lymphoblastic leukemia. CDR3 in amino acids: CASSRMVTGDQETQYF. DNA of the CDR3: TGTGCCAGCAGTCGAATGGTAACAGGGGACCAAGAGACCCAGTACTTC.